Sequencing of this T cell receptor beta chain was carried out in a study of T-cell memory formation after mild COVID-19. MiXCR, run by TCRdb on the 5' RACE reads, gives a single entry per CDR3 protein. The sample carries some 190,000 distinct CDR3 sequences, about 16% recorded once. Germline V gene lookup returns CDR1 MNHNY and CDR2 SVGAGI (reference sequence). This CDR3 is built from 16 residues. Trimming removed 2 bases at V and 3 bases at J, with 17 bases between. The material sequenced was PBMCs or a T cell subset sorted from them (not recorded which). The clonotype comes from an adult woman who had mild COVID-19 (a few samples of this study predate the infection). Cell type and time point are not known. This chain links TRBV6-6 with TRBJ2-7; D might be TRBD2 (7 bases). This CDR3 reads CASSYGRAGEGYEQYF. The CDR3 DNA follows: TGTGCCAGCAGTTACGGTAGGGCAGGGGAGGGCTACGAGCAGTACTTC.